This T cell receptor (beta chain) was captured in a study of T cell clonality in common variable immunodeficiency. Broader study findings: CVID subjects showed higher TCRbeta clonality than healthy controls.

Assay: immunoSEQ multiplex PCR; the TCRdb copy retains only in-frame clones and omits some. This repertoire holds about 40,000 clones, and none appear only once. After removal of 3 bases from V and 1 base from J, the junction contained 5 bases not matched to a gene. The germline CDR1 and CDR2 sequences are LNHDA and SQIVND (reference sequence). This CDR3 region has 15 residues. This clone was found many times. As yet, its antigen is unknown. The read stops 3 residues short of the end of the CDR3; the missing end is completed from the germline J gene. Donors gave roughly 4.5 to 8 ml heparinized peripheral whole blood.

The source of this sequence is a person aged 18 to 75 in good health. The rearrangement links TRBV19 to TRBJ1-1; 7 bases fit TRBD1. The sequenced sample was peripheral blood mononuclear cells. CDR3 amino acids: CASSIFGTENTEAFF. CDR3 bases read: TGTGCCAGTAGTATTTTCGGGACAGAGAACACTGAA.